These 3 T cell receptor beta chains came from one sample sequenced in a study of blood T cells in healthy people across ages. The second PCR ran about 6 to 12 cycles with a sample-barcoded 5' primer and J-beta primers. TCRdb re-called the 5' RACE reads with MiXCR, one entry per CDR3 protein. The data show about 640,000 distinct CDR3 sequences, 45% to 65% seen once. Sequenced input: blood. Receptors were obtained from a man in his fifties or sixties in good health.

This chain uses TRBV29-1 with TRBJ1-1; D unclear. Germline V lookup: CDR1 SQVTM, CDR2 ANQGSEA. V lost 5 bases, J lost 1 base, and 11 bases lay in between. The CDR3 totals 13 residues. CDR3 sequence: CSVTRPQNTEAFF. In DNA form, the CDR3 reads TGCAGCGTTACTCGGCCGCAGAACACTGAAGCTTTCTTT. The full variable domain, its missing parts supplied by reference TRBV29-1 and TRBJ1-1, is SAVISQKPSRDICQRGTSLTIQCQVDSQVTMMFWYRQQPGQSLTLIATANQGSEATYESGFVIDKFPISRPNLTFSTLTVSNMSPEDSSIYLCSVTRPQNTEAFFGQGTRLTVV.

Comments on this clonotype: One end of the junction fails to match germline, which may point to a read error. The rearrangement joins TRBV5-1 to TRBJ2-5, with D possibly TRBD2 on 6 matching bases. Germline lookup yields CDR1 SGHRS and CDR2 YFSETQ. CDR3 length: 14 amino acids. In nucleotides, the CDR3 is TGCGCCGGCAGCAGCGGCGGGGCCCAAGAGACCCAGTACTTC. This translates into CAGSSGGAQETQYF. Filled out from reference TRBV5-1 and TRBJ2-5, the complete variable domain reads KAGVTQTPRYLIKTRGQQVTLSCSPISGHRSVSWYQQTPGQGLQFLFEYFSETQRNKGNFPGRFSGRQFSNSRSEMNVSTLELGDSALYLCAGSSGGAQETQYFGPGTRLLVL.

The gene calls are TRBV20-1 and TRBJ2-1, with TRBD2 as a possible D gene (6 bases). This CDR3 is built from 16 residues. Trimming took off 3 bases at V and 2 bases at J, with 17 bases between the two ends. Germline loops: CDR1 DFQATT, CDR2 SNEGSKA (reference sequence). This chain's CDR3 is CSAREGPFNPYNEQFF. DNA of the CDR3: TGCAGTGCTAGGGAGGGGCCCTTTAATCCCTACAATGAGCAGTTCTTC.